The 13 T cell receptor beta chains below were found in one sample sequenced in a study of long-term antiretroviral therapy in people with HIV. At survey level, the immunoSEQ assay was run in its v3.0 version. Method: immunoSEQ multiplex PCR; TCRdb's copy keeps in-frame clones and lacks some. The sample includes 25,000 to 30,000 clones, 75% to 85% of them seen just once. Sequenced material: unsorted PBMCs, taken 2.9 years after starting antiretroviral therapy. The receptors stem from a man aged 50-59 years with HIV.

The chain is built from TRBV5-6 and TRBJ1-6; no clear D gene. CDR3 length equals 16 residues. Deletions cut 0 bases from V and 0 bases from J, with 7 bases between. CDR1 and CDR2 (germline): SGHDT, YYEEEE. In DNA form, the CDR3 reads TGTGCCAGCAGCTTGGCAGGAAGCTCCTATAATTCACCCCTCCACTTT. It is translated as CASSLAGSSYNSPLHF.

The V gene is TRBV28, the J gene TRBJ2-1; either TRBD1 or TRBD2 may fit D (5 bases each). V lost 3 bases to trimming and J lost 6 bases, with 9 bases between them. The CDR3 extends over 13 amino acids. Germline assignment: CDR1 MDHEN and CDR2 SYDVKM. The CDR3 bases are TGTGCCAGCAGTTTGAGGGGTAGCAATGAGCAGTTCTTC. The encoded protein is CASSLRGSNEQFF.

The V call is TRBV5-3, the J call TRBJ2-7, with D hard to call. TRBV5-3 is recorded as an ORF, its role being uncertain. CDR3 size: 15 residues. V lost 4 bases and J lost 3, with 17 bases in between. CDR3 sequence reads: CARSPTISPDYEQYF. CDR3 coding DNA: TGTGCCAGAAGCCCAACAATCTCACCCGACTACGAGCAGTACTTC.

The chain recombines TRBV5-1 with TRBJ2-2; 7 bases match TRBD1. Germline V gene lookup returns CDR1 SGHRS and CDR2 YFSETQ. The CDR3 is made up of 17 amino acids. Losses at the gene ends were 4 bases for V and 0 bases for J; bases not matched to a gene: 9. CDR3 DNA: TGCGCCAGCAGCCCCGGGACAGTAGGAGCGAACACCGGGGAGCTGTTTTTT. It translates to CASSPGTVGANTGELFF. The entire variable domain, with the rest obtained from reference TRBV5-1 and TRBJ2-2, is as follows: KAGVTQTPRYLIKTRGQQVTLSCSPISGHRSVSWYQQTPGQGLQFLFEYFSETQRNKGNFPGRFSGRQFSNSRSEMNVSTLELGDSALYLCASSPGTVGANTGELFFGEGSRLTVL.

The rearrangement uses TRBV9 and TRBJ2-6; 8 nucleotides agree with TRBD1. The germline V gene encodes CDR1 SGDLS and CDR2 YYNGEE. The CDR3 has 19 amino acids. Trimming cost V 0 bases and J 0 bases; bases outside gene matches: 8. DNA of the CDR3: TGTGCCAGCAGCGTAGAGGGGATGGGGACAGGCTCTGGGGCCAACGTCCTGACTTTC. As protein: CASSVEGMGTGSGANVLTF.

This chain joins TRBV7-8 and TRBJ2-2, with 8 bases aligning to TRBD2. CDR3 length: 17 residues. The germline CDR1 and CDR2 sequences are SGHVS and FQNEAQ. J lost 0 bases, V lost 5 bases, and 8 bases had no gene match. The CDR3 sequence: CASSQYSGATNTGELFF. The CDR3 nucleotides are TGTGCCAGCAGCCAATATAGCGGGGCCACGAACACCGGGGAGCTGTTTTTT.

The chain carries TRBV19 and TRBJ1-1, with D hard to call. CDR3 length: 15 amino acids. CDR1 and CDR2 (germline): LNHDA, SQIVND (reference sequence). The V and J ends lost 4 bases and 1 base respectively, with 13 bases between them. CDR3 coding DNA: TGTGCCAGTAGTAATACCCCAGGAGGGAACACTGAAGCTTTCTTT. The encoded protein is CASSNTPGGNTEAFF.

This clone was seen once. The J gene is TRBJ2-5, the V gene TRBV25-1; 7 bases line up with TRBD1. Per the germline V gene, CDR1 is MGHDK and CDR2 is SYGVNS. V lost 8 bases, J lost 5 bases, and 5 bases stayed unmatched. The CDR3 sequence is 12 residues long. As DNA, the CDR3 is TGTGCCAGCGGCCGAGGGGGCGAGACCCAGTACTTC. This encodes CASGRGGETQYF.

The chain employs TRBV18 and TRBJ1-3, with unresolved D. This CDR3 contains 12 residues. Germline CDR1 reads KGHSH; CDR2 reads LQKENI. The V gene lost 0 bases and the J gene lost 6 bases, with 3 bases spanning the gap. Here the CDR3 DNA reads TGTGCCAGCTCACCACCGGAAAACACCATATATTTT. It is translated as CASSPPENTIYF.

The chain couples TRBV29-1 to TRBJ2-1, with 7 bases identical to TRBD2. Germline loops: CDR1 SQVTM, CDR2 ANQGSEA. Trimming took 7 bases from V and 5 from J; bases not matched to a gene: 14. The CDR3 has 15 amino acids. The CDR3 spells CSAALGGVRHNEQFF. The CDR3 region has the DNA TGCAGCGCCGCCCTGGGGGGGGTTAGGCACAATGAGCAGTTCTTC.

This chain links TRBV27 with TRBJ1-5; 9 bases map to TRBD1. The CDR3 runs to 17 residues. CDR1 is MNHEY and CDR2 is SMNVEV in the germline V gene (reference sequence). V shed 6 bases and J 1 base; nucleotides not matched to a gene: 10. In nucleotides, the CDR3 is TGTGCCAGCAGCCCCGGACAGGGGAGGAGAAGCAATCAGCCCCAGCATTTT. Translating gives CASSPGQGRRSNQPQHF.

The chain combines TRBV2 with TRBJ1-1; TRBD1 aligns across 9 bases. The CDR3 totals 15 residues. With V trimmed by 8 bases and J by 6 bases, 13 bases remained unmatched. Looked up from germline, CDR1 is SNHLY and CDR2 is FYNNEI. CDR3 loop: CASGTPGQGRAEAFF. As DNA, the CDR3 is TGTGCCAGCGGAACCCCCGGACAGGGGCGGGCTGAAGCTTTCTTT.

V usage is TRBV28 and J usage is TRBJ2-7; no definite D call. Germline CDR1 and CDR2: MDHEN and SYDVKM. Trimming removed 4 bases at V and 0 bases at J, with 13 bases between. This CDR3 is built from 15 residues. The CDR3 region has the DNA TGTGCCAGCAGTTCCCCCCACGTATTCTCCTACGAGCAGTACTTC. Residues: CASSSPHVFSYEQYF.